This T cell receptor beta chain was sequenced in a study of T cell responses to AZD1222 COVID-19 vaccine. On this clone: Its antigen is unidentified.

Clones were sequenced by immunoSEQ multiplex PCR, and TCRdb holds only the in-frame ones, with some missing. The sample holds 100,000 to 150,000 clones, about nine tenths seen once. The length of the CDR3 is 14 residues. Trimming removed 4 bases from V and 1 base from J, with 10 bases in between. CDR1 MNHEY and CDR2 SMNVEV come from the germline V gene (reference sequence). Findings and caveats of the study: In all cases, repertoires were sampled only after the peak T cell response.

Sequencing was performed on peripheral blood, taken on day 0 of AZD1222 vaccination. The chain joins TRBV27 to TRBJ1-1; D is unclear. The receptor's source is an adult in good health. The DNA for the CDR3 is TGTGCCAGCAGTTACTATGGAACGAACACTGAAGCTTTCTTT. It is translated as CASSYYGTNTEAFF.